Reported below is one TCR beta chain. Its antigen is still unknown. No clone much larger than this one lies a single base away; base qualities are absent. Whole blood was collected in K2EDTA tubes by collaborating institutions according to the institutions' own protocols. For TCRbeta analysis, collaborator samples were shipped as frozen whole blood, as isolated PBMCs, or as DNA extracted from either sample type. The data are from a study of blood T cell repertoires in COVID-19 (dated by TCRdb to the early 2020s). Notes on the research overall: Collaborator samples came from the United States, Italy and Spain and covered acute and convalescent phases of COVID-19. The material from the prospective study consisted of cDNA or gDNA derived from T cells, B-cell-depleted T cells, or PBMCs. Subjects who had been exposed to COVID-19, were actively infected with it, or had recovered from it provided the deeply sampled blood TCRbeta repertoires that made up the dataset. The repertoires were released in a freely available public database intended as a resource for research on the immune response to SARS-CoV-2. The samples were drawn from the first 160 participants of the ongoing ImmuneRACE study and from 950 to 1,500 subjects provided by 6 global collaborators. A de-identified subject ID, COVID-19 status, age in years and sex were almost always included in the sample metadata. HLA class I and class II types, where available, came from metadata supplied by the sample provider rather than from assay-based typing. Study-wide findings and limitations: Clinical and demographic metadata were provided uncurated, with the amount varying by source and participant.

The immunoSEQ Assay, a bias-controlled multiplex PCR, was used to amplify TCRbeta CDR3 regions from genomic DNA. As for the original processing: Within the assay, amplification of reference gene primers was used to estimate how many nucleated cells each sample contained. To quantify the absolute abundance of each unique TCRbeta CDR3 rearrangement, sequence reads were collapsed and filtered. For each sample, productive Simpson clonality was calculated as the square root of Simpson's diversity index across productive rearrangements. TCRdb's version of the immuneACCESS table is confined to in-frame rearrangements and falls short of the full clone set. An unresolved V gene accounts for under half of the shortfall where checked; the remainder is of unknown origin. D and trimming were read from the DNA, whereas the V and J calls and clone size are those reported in that table. In this sample the table shows 130,000 to 150,000 clones, about four fifths of which occur a single time. The ten top clones hold about 12% of the sample.

Measured from the cysteine to the phenylalanine, the CDR3 is 14 residues long. The retained sequence is limited to the CDR3, 42 bases, with the frame set at the first base. The CDR1 and CDR2 encoded by the germline V gene are SGHTA and FQGNSA. V gives up 3 bases and J gives up 2 bases, and the segment between their germline ends measures 9 bases. The receptor's source is a man at least 80 years old with acute or convalescent COVID-19. Sequenced: peripheral blood. The chain is made from TRBV7-2 and TRBJ2-3, with a tentative D gene TRBD2 over 6 matching bases. The nucleotide sequence is given as TGTGCCAGCAGCTTGTGGGGGGACACAGATACGCAGTATTTT. Its translation is CASSLWGDTDTQYF.